This TCR beta chain was recovered during a study of blood T cell repertoires in COVID-19. Overall study: The origin of the acute and convalescent COVID-19 samples was the United States, Italy and Spain. The analysed material was cDNA or gDNA that came from T cells, B-cell-depleted T cells, or PBMCs.

Sequencing was performed with immunoSEQ multiplex PCR; in TCRdb, only in-frame clones are kept and a portion is missing. The sample has over 150,000 clones, around 83% seen once; the top ten hold about 1%. The source material was peripheral blood. The origin of this receptor is a man aged 35 to 55 with acute or convalescent COVID-19.

The CDR3 here is CATSEPTSGGATDTQYF. The CDR3 bases are TGTGCCACCAGTGAGCCAACTAGCGGGGGAGCAACAGATACGCAGTATTTT. This chain links TRBV24-1 with TRBJ2-3; 11 positions agree with TRBD2. Germline CDR1 is KGHDR and CDR2 is SFDVKD. The CDR3 has 17 residues. V dropped 4 bases and J dropped 3; count of bases not matched to a gene: 8.